This T cell receptor beta chain was documented in a study of cytomegalovirus exposure and HLA in healthy donors. CDR3 length: 13 residues. V was cut by 8 bases and J by 0 bases, with 10 bases left in between. Germline V gene lookup returns CDR1 SNHLY and CDR2 FYNNEI. 13 Jbeta primers and 60 Vbeta primers were used for the PCR. Only in-frame clones appear in the TCRdb table, and some are missing; sequencing was by immunoSEQ multiplex PCR. The table records around 96,000 clones, around 74% of them present only once. This clone showed up just a few times. The chain uses TRBV2 and TRBJ1-1; D uncertain. The sequenced sample consisted of PBMCs. The clonotype comes from a man aged 25 to 45 in good health and CMV-seropositive. This CDR3 reads CASGGVMNTEAFF. CDR3 nucleotides: TGTGCCAGCGGTGGCGTTATGAACACTGAAGCTTTCTTT.